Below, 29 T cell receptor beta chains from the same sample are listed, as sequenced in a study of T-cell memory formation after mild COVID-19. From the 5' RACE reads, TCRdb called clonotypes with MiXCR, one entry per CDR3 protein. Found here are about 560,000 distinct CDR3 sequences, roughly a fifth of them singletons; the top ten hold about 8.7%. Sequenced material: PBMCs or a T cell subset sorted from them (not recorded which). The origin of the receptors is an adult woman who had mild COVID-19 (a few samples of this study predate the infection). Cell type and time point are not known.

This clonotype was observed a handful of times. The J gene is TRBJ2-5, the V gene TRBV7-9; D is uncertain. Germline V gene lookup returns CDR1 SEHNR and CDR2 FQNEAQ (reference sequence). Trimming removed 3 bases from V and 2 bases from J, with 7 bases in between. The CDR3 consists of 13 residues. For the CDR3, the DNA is TGTGCCAGCAGCTTCGGGCCTCAAGAGACCCAGTACTTC. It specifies CASSFGPQETQYF.

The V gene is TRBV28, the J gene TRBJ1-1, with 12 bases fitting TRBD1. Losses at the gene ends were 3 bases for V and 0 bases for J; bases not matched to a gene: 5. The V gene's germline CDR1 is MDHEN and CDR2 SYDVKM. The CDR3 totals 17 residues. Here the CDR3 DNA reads TGTGCCAGCAGTTTCCATCGGGACAGGGGGCTGAACACTGAAGCTTTCTTT. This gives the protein CASSFHRDRGLNTEAFF.

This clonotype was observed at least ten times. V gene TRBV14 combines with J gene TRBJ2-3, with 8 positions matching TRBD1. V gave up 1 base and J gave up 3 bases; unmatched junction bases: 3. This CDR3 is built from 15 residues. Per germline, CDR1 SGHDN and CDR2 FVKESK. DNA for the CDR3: TGTGCCAGCAGCCAAGGGACAGGGAGGACAGATACGCAGTATTTT. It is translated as CASSQGTGRTDTQYF.

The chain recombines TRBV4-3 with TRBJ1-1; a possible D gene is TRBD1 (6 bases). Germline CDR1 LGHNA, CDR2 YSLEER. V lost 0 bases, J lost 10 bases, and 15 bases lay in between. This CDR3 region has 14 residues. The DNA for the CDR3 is TGCGCCAGCAGCCAAGAGCGGACAGCTAACCGAGCTTTCTTT. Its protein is CASSQERTANRAFF.

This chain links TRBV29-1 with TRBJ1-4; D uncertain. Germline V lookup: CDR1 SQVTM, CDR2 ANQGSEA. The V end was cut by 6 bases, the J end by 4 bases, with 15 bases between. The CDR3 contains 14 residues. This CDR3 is CSVALAGYNEKLFF. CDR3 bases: TGCAGCGTCGCCCTGGCGGGGTATAATGAAAAACTGTTTTTT.

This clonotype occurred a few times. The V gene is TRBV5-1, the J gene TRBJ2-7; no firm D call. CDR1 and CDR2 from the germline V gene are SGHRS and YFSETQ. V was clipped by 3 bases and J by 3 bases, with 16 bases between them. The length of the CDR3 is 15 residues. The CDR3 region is CASSSISGHLYEQYF. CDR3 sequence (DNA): TGCGCCAGCAGCTCTATCTCGGGTCATCTCTACGAGCAGTACTTC.

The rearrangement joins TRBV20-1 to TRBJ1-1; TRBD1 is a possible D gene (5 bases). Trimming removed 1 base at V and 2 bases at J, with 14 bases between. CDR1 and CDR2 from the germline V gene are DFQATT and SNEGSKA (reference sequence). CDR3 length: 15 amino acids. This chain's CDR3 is CSARAEGRFNTEAFF. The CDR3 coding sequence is TGCAGTGCTAGAGCAGAGGGACGGTTTAACACTGAAGCTTTCTTT.

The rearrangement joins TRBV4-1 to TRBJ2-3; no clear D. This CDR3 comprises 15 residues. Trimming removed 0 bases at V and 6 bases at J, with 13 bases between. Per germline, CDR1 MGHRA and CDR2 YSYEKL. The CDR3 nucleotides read TGCGCCAGCAGCCAAGAGTGGAGTGGAGCTGATACGCAGTATTTT. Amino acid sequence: CASSQEWSGADTQYF.

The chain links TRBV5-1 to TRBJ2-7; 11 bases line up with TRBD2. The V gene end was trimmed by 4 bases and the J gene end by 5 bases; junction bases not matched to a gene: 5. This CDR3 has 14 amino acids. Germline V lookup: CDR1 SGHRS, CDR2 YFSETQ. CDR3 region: CASSRLAGKNEQYF. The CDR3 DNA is TGCGCCAGCAGCCGACTAGCGGGAAAAAACGAGCAGTACTTC. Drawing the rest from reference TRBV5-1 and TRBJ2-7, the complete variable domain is KAGVTQTPRYLIKTRGQQVTLSCSPISGHRSVSWYQQTPGQGLQFLFEYFSETQRNKGNFPGRFSGRQFSNSRSEMNVSTLELGDSALYLCASSRLAGKNEQYFGPGTRLTVT.

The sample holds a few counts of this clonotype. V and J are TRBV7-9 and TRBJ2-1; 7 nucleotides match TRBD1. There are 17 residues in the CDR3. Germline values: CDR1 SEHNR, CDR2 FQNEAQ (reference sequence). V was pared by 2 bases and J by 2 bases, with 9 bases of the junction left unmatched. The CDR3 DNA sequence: TGTGCCAGCAGCTTACCTTTCACAGGGGTCCCCTACAATGAGCAGTTCTTC. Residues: CASSLPFTGVPYNEQFF.

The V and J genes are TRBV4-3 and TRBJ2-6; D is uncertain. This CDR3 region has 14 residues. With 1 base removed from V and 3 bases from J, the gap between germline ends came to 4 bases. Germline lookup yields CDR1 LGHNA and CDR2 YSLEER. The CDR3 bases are TGCGCCAGCAGCCAAGGTCATGGGGCCAACGTCCTGACTTTC. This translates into CASSQGHGANVLTF.

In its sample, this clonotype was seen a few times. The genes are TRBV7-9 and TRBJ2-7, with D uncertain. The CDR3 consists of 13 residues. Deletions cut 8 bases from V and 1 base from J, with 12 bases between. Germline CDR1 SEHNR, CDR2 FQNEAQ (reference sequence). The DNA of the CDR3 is TGTGCCAGCGAGTTTGAGAGATCCTACGAGCAGTACTTC. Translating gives CASEFERSYEQYF.

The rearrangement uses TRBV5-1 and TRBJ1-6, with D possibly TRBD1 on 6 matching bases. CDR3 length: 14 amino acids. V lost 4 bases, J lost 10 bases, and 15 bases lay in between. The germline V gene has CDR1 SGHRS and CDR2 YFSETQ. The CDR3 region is CASSPLEGDSPLHF. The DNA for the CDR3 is TGCGCCAGCAGCCCTCTGGAGGGGGACTCACCCCTCCACTTT.

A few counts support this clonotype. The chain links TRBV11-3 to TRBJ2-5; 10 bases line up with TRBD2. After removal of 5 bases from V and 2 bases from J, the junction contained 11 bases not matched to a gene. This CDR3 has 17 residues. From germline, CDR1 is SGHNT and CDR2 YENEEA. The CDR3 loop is CASSPLAGLARQETQYF. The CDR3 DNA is TGTGCCAGCAGCCCCCTCGCGGGACTAGCGCGGCAAGAGACCCAGTACTTC. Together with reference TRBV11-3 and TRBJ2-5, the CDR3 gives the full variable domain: EAGVVQSPRYKIIEKKQPVAFWCNPISGHNTLYWYLQNLGQGPELLIRYENEEAVDDSQLPKDRFSAERLKGVDSTLKIQPAELGDSAVYLCASSPLAGLARQETQYFGPGTRLLVL.

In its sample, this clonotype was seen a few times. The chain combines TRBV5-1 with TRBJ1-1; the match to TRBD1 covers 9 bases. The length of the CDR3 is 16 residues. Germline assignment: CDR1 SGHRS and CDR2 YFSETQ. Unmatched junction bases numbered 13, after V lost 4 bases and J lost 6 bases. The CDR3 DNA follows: TGCGCCAGCAGCCAAAGACCGGGACAGGGAACGGCTGAAGCTTTCTTT. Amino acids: CASSQRPGQGTAEAFF.

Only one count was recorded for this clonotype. CDR3 sequence: CASSGSAGGGLGYEQYF. DNA for the CDR3: TGTGCCAGCAGTGGGTCCGCCGGCGGTGGTTTAGGCTACGAGCAGTACTTC. J is TRBJ2-7 and V is TRBV6-5, with no clear D. V shed 5 bases and J shed 3 bases, with 23 bases lying between them. The V gene's germline CDR1 is MNHEY and CDR2 SVGAGI. The CDR3 is made up of 17 amino acids.

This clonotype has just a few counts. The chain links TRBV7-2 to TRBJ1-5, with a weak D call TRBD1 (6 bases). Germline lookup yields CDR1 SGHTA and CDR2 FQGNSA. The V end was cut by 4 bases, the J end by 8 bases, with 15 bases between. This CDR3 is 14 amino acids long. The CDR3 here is CASSYGQPLEPQHF. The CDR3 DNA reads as TGTGCCAGCAGCTACGGACAGCCCCTGGAGCCCCAGCATTTT.

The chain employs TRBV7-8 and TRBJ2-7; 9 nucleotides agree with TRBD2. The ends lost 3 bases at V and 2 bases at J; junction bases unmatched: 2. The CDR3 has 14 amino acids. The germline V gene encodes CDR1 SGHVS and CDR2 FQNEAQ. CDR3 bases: TGTGCCAGCAGCTTTAGCGGGAGAACCTACGAGCAGTACTTC. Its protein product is CASSFSGRTYEQYF.

The CDR3 DNA reads as TGTGCCAGCAGGTGGCAGGTACAGGTCGAGACCCAGTACTTC. Encoded protein: CASRWQVQVETQYF. The chain joins TRBV6-1 to TRBJ2-5; a possible D gene is TRBD1 (5 bases). The length of the CDR3 is 14 residues. CDR1 and CDR2 from the germline V gene are MNHNS and SASEGT. Trimming left V 6 bases short and J 5 bases short, with 16 bases between.

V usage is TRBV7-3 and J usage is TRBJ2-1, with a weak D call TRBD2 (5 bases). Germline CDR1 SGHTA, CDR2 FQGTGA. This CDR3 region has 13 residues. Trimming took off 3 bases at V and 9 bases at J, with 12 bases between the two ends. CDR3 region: CASSFVLAAEQFF. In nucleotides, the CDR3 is TGTGCCAGCAGCTTTGTCCTAGCAGCTGAGCAGTTCTTC.

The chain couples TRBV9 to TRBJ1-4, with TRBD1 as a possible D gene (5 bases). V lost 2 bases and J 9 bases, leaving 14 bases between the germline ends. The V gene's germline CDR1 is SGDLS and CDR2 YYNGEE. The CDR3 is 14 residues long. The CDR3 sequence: CASSVRETEKKLFF. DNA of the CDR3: TGTGCCAGCAGCGTCCGGGAGACAGAAAAAAAACTGTTTTTT. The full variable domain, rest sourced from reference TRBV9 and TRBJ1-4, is DSGVTQTPKHLITATGQRVTLRCSPRSGDLSVYWYQQSLDQGLQFLIQYYNGEERAKGNILERFSAQQFPDLHSELNLSSLELGDSALYFCASSVRETEKKLFFGSGTQLSVL.

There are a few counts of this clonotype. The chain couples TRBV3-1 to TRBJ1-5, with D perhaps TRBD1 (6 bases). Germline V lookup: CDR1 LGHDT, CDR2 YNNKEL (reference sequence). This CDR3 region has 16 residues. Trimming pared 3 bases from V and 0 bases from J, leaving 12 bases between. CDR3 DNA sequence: TGTGCCAGCAGCCATGGGACAAGCACTAGCAATCAGCCCCAGCATTTT. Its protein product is CASSHGTSTSNQPQHF.

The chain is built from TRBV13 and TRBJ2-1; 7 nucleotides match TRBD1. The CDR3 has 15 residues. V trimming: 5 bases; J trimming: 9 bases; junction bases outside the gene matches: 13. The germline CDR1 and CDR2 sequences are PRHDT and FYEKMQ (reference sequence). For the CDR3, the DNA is TGTGCCAGCAGCGGAGTGGGACAGACCGTGAGTGAGCAGTTCTTC. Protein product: CASSGVGQTVSEQFF.

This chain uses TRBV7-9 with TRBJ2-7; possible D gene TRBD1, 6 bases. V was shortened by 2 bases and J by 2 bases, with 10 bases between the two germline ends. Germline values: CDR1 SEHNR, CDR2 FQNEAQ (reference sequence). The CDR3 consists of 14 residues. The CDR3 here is CASSLIEGAYEQYF. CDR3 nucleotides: TGTGCCAGCAGCTTAATTGAGGGGGCCTACGAGCAGTACTTC.

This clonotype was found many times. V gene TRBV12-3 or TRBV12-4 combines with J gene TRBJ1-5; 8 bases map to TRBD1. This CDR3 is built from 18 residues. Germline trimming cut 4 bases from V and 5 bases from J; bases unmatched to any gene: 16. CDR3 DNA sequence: TGTGCCAGCAGTTCACCCCCGGGAGGCAGGGGGCCTGATCAGCCCCAGCATTTT. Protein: CASSSPPGGRGPDQPQHF.

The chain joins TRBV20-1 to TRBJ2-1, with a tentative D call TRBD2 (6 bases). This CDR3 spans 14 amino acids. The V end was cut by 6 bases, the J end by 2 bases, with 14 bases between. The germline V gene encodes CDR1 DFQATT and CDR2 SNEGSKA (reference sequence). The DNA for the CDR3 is TGCAGTGCCGGGATTGGCGGGGCCTACAATGAGCAGTTCTTC. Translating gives CSAGIGGAYNEQFF.

DNA of the CDR3: TGTGCCAGCAGCCCTACTCCTTTGGCCGGGACAGGTTCTGAAAAACTGTTTTTT. Amino acid sequence: CASSPTPLAGTGSEKLFF. This chain connects TRBV7-8 to TRBJ1-4; 8 bases agree with TRBD1. Germline V CDR1 and CDR2: SGHVS, FQNEAQ. CDR3 length: 18 residues. The junction had 18 bases not matched to a gene; V was cut back by 5 bases and J by 7 bases.

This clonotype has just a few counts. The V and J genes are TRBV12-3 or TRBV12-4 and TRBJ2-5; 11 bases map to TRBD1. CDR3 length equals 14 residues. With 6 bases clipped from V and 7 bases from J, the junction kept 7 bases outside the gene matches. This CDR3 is CASRRTGGSGTQYF. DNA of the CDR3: TGTGCCAGCAGAAGGACAGGGGGCTCAGGGACCCAGTACTTC.

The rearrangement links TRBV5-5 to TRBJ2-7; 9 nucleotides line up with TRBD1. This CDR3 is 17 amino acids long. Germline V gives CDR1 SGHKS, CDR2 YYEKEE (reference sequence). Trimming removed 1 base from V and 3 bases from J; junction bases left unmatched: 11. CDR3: CASSLSGVGTGYYEQYF. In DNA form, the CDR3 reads TGTGCCAGCAGCTTGAGTGGTGTAGGGACAGGGTACTACGAGCAGTACTTC.